This is a list of T cell receptor beta chains from one sample in a study of T cell repertoires in cytomegalovirus infection. One entry per CDR3 protein, called by TCRdb with MiXCR from the reads. The sample carries around 770,000 distinct CDR3 sequences, 29% recorded once. Antigens of these TCRs are unknown. The sample was cultured CD8+ T cells from PBMCs, taken from culture after CMV antigen stimulation. The source is a human donor in good health (CMV status not recorded). Some clones in this sample may be carry-over from other donors' samples. The conserved cysteine and the conserved F or W are not part of the CDR3 here. Each record gives: V gene, J gene, clone size, CDR3 protein. Expanded clones get a size class; other rows say once, few or many, or leave the size out.

TRBV6-1	TRBJ2-7	few	ASSEGGKNRLEQY
TRBV7-9	TRBJ2-3	-	ASSLFVDTQY
TRBV4-3	TRBJ2-3	-	ASSPHPGDRTDTQY
TRBV5-5	TRBJ2-3	-	ASSLRLAGGDAQY
TRBV7-9	TRBJ2-1	-	ASSPPGQGSSSYNEQF
TRBV4-1	TRBJ2-5	-	ASSTGSGEETQY
TRBV2	TRBJ2-2	-	AGQGGTGELF
TRBV7-6	TRBJ1-2	-	ASSLGQGRLYGYT
TRBV4-1	TRBJ1-2	few	ASSRQGTNYGYT
TRBV12-3/TRBV12-4	TRBJ1-2	-	ASSLTSGYGYT
TRBV20-1	TRBJ2-1	-	SARMWGEQF
TRBV14	TRBJ1-2	few	ASSQDRWQVGGYT
TRBV28	TRBJ2-3	many	ASSLERRGDTQY
TRBV4-1	TRBJ2-2	few	ASSQELAGLIANTGELF
TRBV7-9	TRBJ1-2	-	ASSLGDRGLSRAYGYT
TRBV27	TRBJ1-2	many	ASSGTDGYT
TRBV27	TRBJ2-5	few	ASSSTVVFQETQY
TRBV7-6	TRBJ2-7	-	ASSLAVSGTPAYEQY
TRBV4-1	TRBJ2-2	-	ASSQEAVTGELF
TRBV6-1	TRBJ2-5	few	ASRGDREAQY
TRBV15	TRBJ2-1	-	ATSKDGTPSNEQF
TRBV6-1	TRBJ1-2	-	ASSSHPSGTANNYGYT
TRBV9	TRBJ1-4	-	ASSQGDRNEKLF
TRBV15	TRBJ2-5	-	ATSSTGGYQETQY
TRBV7-6	TRBJ1-3	few	ASSQYGSYSGNTIY
TRBV12-3/TRBV12-4	TRBJ2-2	-	AIAPGAAIGELF
TRBV7-9	TRBJ2-2	many	ASSMGLPNTGELF
TRBV7-9	TRBJ1-2	-	ASRRVGPIGFYGYT
TRBV12-5	TRBJ1-6	-	ASGTDPRAYYNSPLH
TRBV19	TRBJ1-2	-	ASSMSAAYNPTNYGYT
TRBV7-3	TRBJ2-1	-	ASASGAEEQF
TRBV7-9	TRBJ1-1	-	ASSLVDSNTEAF
TRBV29-1	TRBJ1-4	few	SVEVGTNEKLF
TRBV7-9	TRBJ1-5	many	ASSLAGTGYNQPQH
TRBV7-9	TRBJ2-7	few	ASSIGTNEQY
TRBV6-5	TRBJ1-1	few	ASRATGMNTEAF
TRBV15	TRBJ2-1	-	ATSRDRVVSSYNEQF
TRBV12-3/TRBV12-4	TRBJ1-2	-	ASSPSQGLYGYT
TRBV5-4	TRBJ1-1	-	ASSQGEVGAEAF
TRBV6-2/TRBV6-3	TRBJ1-1	-	ASSYSRRGAF
TRBV5-4	TRBJ2-3	-	ASGVHVTDTQY
TRBV14	TRBJ2-7	few	ASSHSDRGIYEQY
TRBV9	TRBJ1-1	-	ASTNSGTGGTEAF
TRBV20-1	TRBJ1-2	-	SAQDRGGNYGYT